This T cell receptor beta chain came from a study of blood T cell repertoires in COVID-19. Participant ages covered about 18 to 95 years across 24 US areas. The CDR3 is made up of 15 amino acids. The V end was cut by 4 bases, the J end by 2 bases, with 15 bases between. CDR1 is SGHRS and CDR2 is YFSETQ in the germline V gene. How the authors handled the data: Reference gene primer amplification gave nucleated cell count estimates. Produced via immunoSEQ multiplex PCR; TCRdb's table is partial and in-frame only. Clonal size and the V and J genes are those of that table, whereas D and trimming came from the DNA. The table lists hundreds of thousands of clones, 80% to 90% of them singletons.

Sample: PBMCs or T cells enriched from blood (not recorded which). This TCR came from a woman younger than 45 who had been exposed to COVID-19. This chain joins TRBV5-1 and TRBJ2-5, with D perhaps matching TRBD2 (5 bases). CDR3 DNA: TGCGCCAGCAGCCTAGCCCGGGGAGTTCAAGAGACCCAGTACTTC. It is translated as CASSLARGVQETQYF.